A single sample gave rise to the 23 T cell receptor beta chains below, sequenced in a study of blood T cells in healthy people across ages. PCR was performed a second time for about 6 to 12 cycles using a sample-barcoded 5' primer and a J-beta primer mix. TCRdb passed the 5' RACE reads through MiXCR, listing each CDR3 protein once. The sample holds roughly 1.4 million distinct CDR3 sequences, roughly 59% seen once. Sequences were obtained from blood. The receptors were gathered from a man aged 18 to 35 in good health.

This chain links TRBV2 with TRBJ2-7; 9 positions agree with TRBD1. CDR3 length equals 16 residues. Germline CDR1 SNHLY, CDR2 FYNNEI. After removal of 5 bases from V and 2 bases from J, the junction contained 10 bases not matched to a gene. The CDR3 reads CASSHIRDRETYEQYF. The CDR3 DNA reads TGTGCCAGCAGTCATATCCGGGACAGGGAAACCTACGAGCAGTACTTC. Drawing the rest from reference TRBV2 and TRBJ2-7, the complete variable domain is EPEVTQTPSHQVTQMGQEVILRCVPISNHLYFYWYRQILGQKVEFLVSFYNNEISEKSEIFDDQFSVERPDGSNFTLKIRSTKLEDSAMYFCASSHIRDRETYEQYFGPGTRLTVT.

V is TRBV7-2 and J is TRBJ1-2; D is ambiguous. This CDR3 spans 15 amino acids. Per the germline V gene, CDR1 is SGHTA and CDR2 is FQGNSA. Between the trimmed V and J ends, which lost 4 bases and 2 bases, there was a span of 14 bases. The CDR3: CASSYTAGPNYGYTF. The CDR3 nucleotides read TGTGCCAGCAGCTACACTGCGGGTCCGAACTATGGCTACACCTTC.

J is TRBJ2-2 and V is TRBV3-1; 10 bases align to TRBD2. The CDR3 is made up of 17 amino acids. V lost 1 base to trimming and J lost 4 bases; unmatched junction nucleotides: 6. Germline loops: CDR1 LGHDT, CDR2 YNNKEL (reference sequence). CDR3 loop: CASSQGLAGAGTGELFF. CDR3 in DNA: TGTGCCAGCAGCCAAGGTCTAGCGGGAGCGGGCACCGGGGAGCTGTTTTTT.

In this sample, this clonotype turned up a few times. This chain joins TRBV4-3 and TRBJ2-5; D call uncertain. The end of the DNA is better explained by TRBJ2-7, so the J call may be wrong. In germline, CDR1 is LGHNA, CDR2 YSLEER. CDR3 size: 15 residues. The CDR3, as DNA: TGCGCCAGCAGCCAGGCTCCTGCCCCTCTAAACGAGCAGTACTTC. Translation: CASSQAPAPLNEQYF.

The chain is built from TRBV9 and TRBJ2-4; TRBD2 matches 8 bases. In germline, CDR1 is SGDLS, CDR2 YYNGEE. The V segment lost 4 bases and the J segment 0 bases; nucleotides outside the gene matches: 6. The CDR3 runs to 16 residues. CDR3 DNA: TGTGCCAGCAGCCTCACTAGCGGATTAGCCAAAAACATTCAGTACTTC. It is translated as CASSLTSGLAKNIQYF.

This chain links TRBV6-6 with TRBJ1-1; D unclear. This CDR3 comprises 13 residues. Germline V gene lookup returns CDR1 MNHNY and CDR2 SVGAGI (reference sequence). V was clipped by 5 bases and J by 1 base, with 8 bases between them. In DNA, the CDR3 is TGTGCCAGCAGTGACTTGTCGAACACTGAAGCTTTCTTT. Translating gives CASSDLSNTEAFF.

The sample holds a few counts of this clonotype. One end of the junction fails to match germline, which may point to a read error. CDR3 loop: CSGGEANEKLFF. The CDR3 nucleotides read TGTAGCGGGGGTGAGGCTAATGAAAAACTGTTTTTT. V gene TRBV29-1 combines with J gene TRBJ1-4, with D perhaps TRBD1 (5 bases). This CDR3 contains 12 residues. Germline CDR1 SQVTM, CDR2 ANQGSEA.

This clonotype was seen only once. The chain carries TRBV3-1 and TRBJ2-2; D not resolved. V lost 2 bases and J 7 bases, leaving 14 bases between the germline ends. Looked up from germline, CDR1 is LGHDT and CDR2 is YNNKEL (reference sequence). The length of the CDR3 is 15 residues. The CDR3 sequence: CASSQRLQIGGELFF. CDR3 coding DNA: TGTGCCAGCAGCCAACGGTTGCAAATCGGCGGGGAGCTGTTTTTT.

This sequence joins TRBV7-9 and TRBJ1-1; D gene uncertain. Trimming took off 5 bases at V and 7 bases at J, with 11 bases between the two ends. Per germline, CDR1 SEHNR and CDR2 FQNEAQ (reference sequence). The CDR3 consists of 12 residues. The CDR3 protein is CASSPGILEAFF. In DNA, the CDR3 is TGTGCCAGCAGCCCGGGAATCCTTGAAGCTTTCTTT.

V usage is TRBV21-1 and J usage is TRBJ2-2; no check of the table's D call, TRBD1, against the DNA was made. TRBV21-1 is recorded as a pseudogene. CDR3 length: 15 residues. This CDR3 is CASHRLPGNTGELFF. In nucleotides, the CDR3 is TGTGCCAGCCACAGATTACCGGGGAACACCGGGGAGCTGTTTTTT.

This chain joins TRBV7-2 and TRBJ2-5, with D perhaps matching TRBD2 (5 bases). The germline CDR1 and CDR2 sequences are SGHTA and FQGNSA. The V end was cut by 2 bases, the J end by 4 bases, with 14 bases between. The CDR3 spans 15 residues. The CDR3 coding sequence is TGTGCCAGCAGCTTAAACAACGGGATTGGAGAGACCCAGTACTTC. Residues: CASSLNNGIGETQYF.

The table lists this clonotype with a few counts. V and J are TRBV4-1 and TRBJ2-5; 8 nucleotides line up with TRBD1. Germline lookup yields CDR1 MGHRA and CDR2 YSYEKL. V was clipped by 2 bases and J by 5 bases; unmatched bases: 10. The CDR3 has 16 amino acids. The CDR3 region is CASSQIDQGAGETQYF. The CDR3 DNA sequence: TGCGCCAGCAGCCAAATCGACCAGGGGGCGGGGGAGACCCAGTACTTC.

CDR3 residues: CSVGTSRTGELFF. In DNA, the CDR3 is TGCAGCGTTGGGACTAGCCGCACCGGGGAGCTGTTTTTT. The chain links TRBV29-1 to TRBJ2-2; 8 nucleotides agree with TRBD2. The CDR3 runs to 13 residues. Trimming removed 4 bases from V and 4 bases from J; junction bases left unmatched: 2. The germline V gene has CDR1 SQVTM and CDR2 ANQGSEA.

This clonotype appeared a few times. V is TRBV4-2 and J is TRBJ2-1, with TRBD2 matching 8 bases. The CDR3 contains 21 residues. V was clipped by 4 bases and J by 0 bases; unmatched bases: 20. Germline V gene data show CDR1 as LGHNA and CDR2 as YNFKEQ. The CDR3 region is CASSRPPRSGSGMGSYNEQFF. As DNA, the CDR3 is TGTGCCAGCAGCCGACCCCCAAGGTCGGGTAGCGGGATGGGCTCCTACAATGAGCAGTTCTTC.

This clonotype was detected only a few times. This chain connects TRBV4-1 to TRBJ2-3, with TRBD2 matching 9 bases. There are 16 residues in the CDR3. CDR1 and CDR2 (germline): MGHRA, YSYEKL. Trimming removed 0 bases from V and 5 bases from J; junction bases left unmatched: 6. CDR3 DNA sequence: TGCGCCAGCAGCCAAGAAGGACTAGCGAACGTAGATACGCAGTATTTT. It codes for CASSQEGLANVDTQYF.

The V and J genes are TRBV4-1 and TRBJ1-2; a possible D gene is TRBD1 (5 bases). The CDR3 covers 15 residues. The germline CDR1 and CDR2 sequences are MGHRA and YSYEKL. V was trimmed by 0 bases and J by 9 bases, leaving 17 bases between them. In DNA, the CDR3 is TGCGCCAGCAGCCAAGAGGCGGCCACCGGGGGAAGCTACACCTTC. Translating gives CASSQEAATGGSYTF.

This clonotype was counted only a few times. This chain connects TRBV12-3 or TRBV12-4 to TRBJ2-1; D remains unclear. Trimming pared 6 bases from V and 6 bases from J, leaving 15 bases between. CDR3 size: 14 residues. The CDR3 DNA sequence: TGTGCCAGCAGATTGGACCTCTCAAGCAATGAGCAGTTCTTC. This encodes CASRLDLSSNEQFF.

The J gene is TRBJ2-7, the V gene TRBV10-3; no firm D call. The CDR3 sequence is 14 residues long. V was trimmed by 3 bases and J by 3 bases, leaving 12 bases between them. Looked up from germline, CDR1 is ENHRY and CDR2 is SYGVKD. CDR3 DNA sequence: TGTGCCATCAGTGAAGGCGGCAGCTACTACGAGCAGTACTTC. Protein: CAISEGGSYYEQYF.

The chain combines TRBV2 with TRBJ1-6; 11 positions agree with TRBD1. The CDR3 covers 18 residues. Germline V gives CDR1 SNHLY, CDR2 FYNNEI. V lost 6 bases and J lost 8; bases outside the gene matches: 15. The CDR3 here is CASSGLVPGTGGYSPLHF. The CDR3 coding sequence is TGTGCCAGCAGCGGCCTAGTCCCCGGGACAGGGGGTTATTCACCCCTCCACTTT. Looking up the rest from reference TRBV2 and TRBJ1-6 gives the full variable domain: EPEVTQTPSHQVTQMGQEVILRCVPISNHLYFYWYRQILGQKVEFLVSFYNNEISEKSEIFDDQFSVERPDGSNFTLKIRSTKLEDSAMYFCASSGLVPGTGGYSPLHFGNGTRLTVT.

V usage is TRBV10-3 and J usage is TRBJ2-1, with 13 bases that match TRBD2. The V gene's germline CDR1 is ENHRY and CDR2 SYGVKD. CDR3 length: 15 residues. J lost 7 bases, V lost 4 bases, and 4 bases had no gene match. The CDR3 loop is CAISGGLAGLNEQFF. As DNA, the CDR3 is TGTGCCATCAGTGGGGGACTAGCGGGGCTGAATGAGCAGTTCTTC.

The V gene is TRBV12-3 or TRBV12-4, the J gene TRBJ2-1, with TRBD2 matching 8 bases. V was pared by 3 bases and J by 9 bases, with 7 bases of the junction left unmatched. This CDR3 region has 14 residues. The CDR3: CASSFFGGEGEQFF. In DNA form, the CDR3 reads TGTGCCAGCAGTTTTTTCGGGGGGGAGGGTGAGCAGTTCTTC.

This clonotype was detected only a few times. The chain's CDR3 is CASKLWSSGANVLTF. CDR3 in DNA: TGTGCCAGCAAGTTATGGAGCTCTGGGGCCAACGTCCTGACTTTC. This sequence joins TRBV27 and TRBJ2-6; no clear D. The germline V and J ends were trimmed by 7 bases and 0 bases, with 10 bases remaining between them. The CDR3 spans 15 residues. Germline CDR1 reads MNHEY; CDR2 reads SMNVEV (reference sequence).

This sequence joins TRBV4-1 and TRBJ2-4, with 10 bases identical to TRBD2. The J call may not be correct, given that the DNA end is closer to TRBJ2-7. The CDR3 has 15 residues. Germline V gene lookup returns CDR1 MGHRA and CDR2 YSYEKL. The CDR3 nucleotides are TGCGCCAGCACACCACTAGCGGGGATTCCAGACGAGCAGTACTTC. This sequence encodes CASTPLAGIPDEQYF.